This T cell receptor (beta chain) was captured by sequencing in a study of cytotoxic CD8 clonotypes in ibrutinib-treated CLL. V was pared by 6 bases and J by 5 bases, with 3 bases between. The CDR3 spans 10 residues. CDR1 KGHSH and CDR2 LQKENI come from the germline V gene. About this clone itself: Its antigen is undetermined.

The study, taken as a whole, reports: Clonality was higher at baseline than in age-matched healthy donors and tracked circulating CD8+ T-cell counts.

The repertoire was sequenced with immunoSEQ multiplex PCR; TCRdb's copy has only in-frame clones and lacks some. This table has about 140,000 clones, 75% to 85% appearing once. Library input was about 1.8 micrograms of DNA from cryopreserved PBMCs. This clonotype was obtained from a human donor with chronic lymphocytic leukemia. The chain couples TRBV18 to TRBJ2-3; D remains unclear. The sequencing used PBMCs, collected after 36 months of ibrutinib treatment. CDR3 DNA: TGTGCCAGCTCGGGAGATACGCAGTATTTT. It codes for CASSGDTQYF.